This T cell receptor beta chain stems from a study of shared clonotypes between healthy human individuals. Replicate PCRs for sorted subsets used approximately 220 ng DNA; this equaled 33,000 or so T cell genomes. Sequencing used immunoSEQ multiplex PCR; TCRdb keeps in-frame clones, though not all of them. The sample records 2,500,000 or so clones, under 95% being singletons. Trimming at V came to 5 bases and at J to 4 bases, leaving 7 bases not matched to a gene. This CDR3 has 16 amino acids. The V gene's germline CDR1 is MNHEY and CDR2 SMNVEV (reference sequence). Source material: naive CD4+ T cells from PBMCs. Subset of the sample: CD45RA+ positively selected. This receptor was identified in a man aged 18 to 30 in good health. Some clones in this sample may be carry-over from other donors' samples. This sequence joins TRBV27 and TRBJ2-7, with 14 bases that match TRBD2. CDR3 protein: CASSRPGLAGDYEQYF. The CDR3 bases are TGTGCCAGCAGTCGACCGGGACTAGCGGGAGATTACGAGCAGTACTTC.